One and the same sample provided the 22 T cell receptor beta chains below, sequenced in a study of OX40 agonist ivuxolimab in advanced cancers. The library was generated by the immunoSEQ multiplex PCR assay. This is the immuneACCESS table as TCRdb keeps it, with only in-frame sequences that have V and J called. A part of the clones is gone; compared with another copy, unresolved V genes explain less than half, and the rest is unexplained. The sample table lists 70,000 to 85,000 clones, 65% to 90% of them with a count of one. The ten largest make up 1.9% of the sample. The sample was CD4+ or CD8+ T cells sorted from blood, taken in a trial of the OX40 agonist ivuxolimab. The receptors were gathered from an adult with an advanced solid tumor such as melanoma, head and neck, liver or kidney cancer.

The CDR3 reads CASSLGLAGGLGNIQYF. In DNA form, the CDR3 reads TGTGCCAGCAGCTTAGGGCTAGCGGGAGGCCTAGGGAACATTCAGTACTTC. The chain links TRBV5-4 to TRBJ2-4; 11 bases align to TRBD2. Losses at the gene ends were 2 bases for V and 7 bases for J; bases not matched to a gene: 11. CDR3 length: 17 amino acids. Germline CDR1 and CDR2: SGHNT and YYREEE (reference sequence). Complete variable domain (other parts from reference TRBV5-4 and TRBJ2-4): ETGVTQSPTHLIKTRGQQVTLRCSSQSGHNTVSWYQQALGQGPQFIFQYYREEENGRGNFPPRFSGLQFPNYSSELNVNALELDDSALYLCASSLGLAGGLGNIQYFGAGTRLSVL.

The chain uses TRBV7-2 and TRBJ2-5; maybe TRBD1 (6 bases). The CDR3 extends over 15 amino acids. Trimming removed 2 bases at V and 2 bases at J, with 12 bases between. The germline V gene has CDR1 SGHTA and CDR2 FQGNSA. The CDR3 DNA is TGTGCCAGCAGCTTAAATTTCGGACAGCAAGAGACCCAGTACTTC. It translates to CASSLNFGQQETQYF.

The chain carries TRBV5-1 and TRBJ2-3, with D tentatively TRBD2 (6 bases). The CDR3 is 14 residues long. V shed 10 bases and J shed 1 base, with 16 bases lying between them. CDR1 and CDR2 from the germline V gene are SGHRS and YFSETQ. Here the CDR3 DNA reads TGCGCCTCAACCGGGACTGCGGGCACAGATACGCAGTATTTT. It is translated as CASTGTAGTDTQYF.

This clone has only one observation. The CDR3 sequence is CASSHPPAADTQYF. As DNA, the CDR3 is TGTGCCAGCAGCCACCCCCCGGCGGCAGATACGCAGTATTTT. V and J are TRBV7-9 and TRBJ2-3; D unclear. CDR3 size: 14 residues. Trimming pared 5 bases from V and 4 bases from J, leaving 13 bases between. CDR1 and CDR2 (germline): SEHNR, FQNEAQ (reference sequence).

V usage is TRBV7-9 and J usage is TRBJ2-5, with TRBD2 matching over 10 bases. CDR1 and CDR2 (germline): SEHNR, FQNEAQ (reference sequence). J gave up 1 base and V 5 bases, and 1 base lay outside the gene matches. This CDR3 has 14 amino acids. This CDR3 is CASSRTSGQETQYF. CDR3 bases: TGTGCCAGCAGCCGGACTAGCGGCCAAGAGACCCAGTACTTC.

This chain uses TRBV18 with TRBJ2-5; 8 nucleotides agree with TRBD2. This CDR3 has 15 amino acids. Germline CDR1 reads KGHSH; CDR2 reads LQKENI. V gave up 2 bases and J gave up 5 bases; unmatched junction bases: 7. For the CDR3, the DNA is TGTGCCAGCTCACCAATTGCGGGGGGAAAGGAGACCCAGTACTTC. Its protein product is CASSPIAGGKETQYF.

The rearrangement joins TRBV5-1 to TRBJ2-2, with D hard to call. The CDR3 is made up of 13 amino acids. Germline CDR1 is SGHRS and CDR2 is YFSETQ. V lost 7 bases to trimming and J lost 0 bases, with 7 bases between them. For the CDR3, the DNA is TGCGCCAGCGTCTCCACGAACACCGGGGAGCTGTTTTTT. Encoded protein: CASVSTNTGELFF.

The V gene is TRBV7-2, the J gene TRBJ2-4, with TRBD1 as a possible D gene (6 bases). In germline, CDR1 is SGHTA, CDR2 FQGNSA. The CDR3 is 15 residues long. Trimming took 5 bases from V and 1 from J, leaving 12 bases between them. This CDR3 is CASSQTQGAKNIQYF. As DNA, the CDR3 is TGTGCCAGCAGCCAGACCCAGGGGGCCAAAAACATTCAGTACTTC.

The rearrangement joins TRBV7-2 to TRBJ1-1; TRBD1 matches 7 bases. The CDR3 loop spans 14 amino acids. CDR1 is SGHTA, CDR2 FQGNSA, per germline. The V and J ends lost 3 bases and 2 bases, in that order; junction bases with no gene match: 3. This chain's CDR3 is CASSFGQANTEAFF. The CDR3, as DNA: TGTGCCAGCAGCTTCGGACAGGCAAACACTGAAGCTTTCTTT.

The chain carries TRBV30 and TRBJ1-4; tentatively, D is TRBD1 (5 bases). Trimming shortened V by 3 bases and J by 5 bases, and 10 bases separated the two germline ends. The length of the CDR3 is 13 residues. Per the germline V gene, CDR1 is GTSNPN and CDR2 is SVGIG (reference sequence). The CDR3 is CAWSPGGNEKLFF. Here the CDR3 DNA reads TGTGCCTGGAGCCCCGGGGGGAATGAAAAACTGTTTTTT.

This chain uses TRBV19 with TRBJ2-3; 7 bases align to TRBD2. The CDR3 spans 14 residues. The germline CDR1 and CDR2 sequences are LNHDA and SQIVND (reference sequence). The ends lost 6 bases at V and 2 bases at J; junction bases unmatched: 5. The DNA of the CDR3 is TGTGCCAGTAGGCCTAGCGGATACACAGATACGCAGTATTTT. This sequence encodes CASRPSGYTDTQYF.

This sequence joins TRBV5-1 and TRBJ2-7; D gene uncertain. The CDR3 extends over 14 amino acids. The germline V gene encodes CDR1 SGHRS and CDR2 YFSETQ. Trimming took off 1 base at V and 2 bases at J, with 10 bases between the two ends. CDR3 DNA sequence: TGCGCCAGCAGCTTGCAGGCAGGCCCCTACGAGCAGTACTTC. Translated, it gives CASSLQAGPYEQYF.

The chain recombines TRBV6-1 with TRBJ2-7; D may be TRBD2 (6 bases). Trimming pared 6 bases from V and 0 bases from J, leaving 12 bases between. CDR1 is MNHNS and CDR2 is SASEGT in the germline V gene. CDR3 size: 14 residues. CDR3 residues: CASRRDFSSYEQYF. The CDR3 DNA reads TGTGCCAGCAGGAGGGACTTCAGCTCCTACGAGCAGTACTTC.

This clone ranks as medium-sized (0.01 to 0.1%). The V call is TRBV4-1, the J call TRBJ1-2; a weak D match, TRBD1 (6 bases). The V gene lost 3 bases and the J gene lost 3 bases, with 8 bases spanning the gap. The CDR3 has 13 residues. Per the germline V gene, CDR1 is MGHRA and CDR2 is YSYEKL. The CDR3, as DNA: TGCGCCAGCAGCCAGACAGGTTACTATGGCTACACCTTC. It specifies CASSQTGYYGYTF.

The chain employs TRBV4-3 and TRBJ1-6; 12 bases line up with TRBD1. After removal of 1 base from V and 6 bases from J, the junction contained 4 bases not matched to a gene. In germline, CDR1 is LGHNA, CDR2 YSLEER. CDR3 length equals 17 residues. The CDR3 sequence is CASSQGGQGARNSPLHF. The CDR3 nucleotides are TGCGCCAGCAGCCAAGGGGGACAGGGGGCACGTAATTCACCCCTCCACTTT.

The rearrangement joins TRBV5-1 to TRBJ2-1; D is unresolved. Trimming removed 0 bases at V and 6 bases at J, with 13 bases between. This CDR3 is 15 amino acids long. The germline V gene encodes CDR1 SGHRS and CDR2 YFSETQ. The CDR3, as DNA: TGCGCCAGCAGCTTGGTTAGATCGGGTCGCAATGAGCAGTTCTTC. Protein: CASSLVRSGRNEQFF.

The V and J genes are TRBV11-2 and TRBJ1-1, with a possible D match to TRBD1 (5 bases). The V gene lost 5 bases and the J gene lost 4 bases, with 14 bases spanning the gap. CDR1 SGHAT and CDR2 FQNNGV come from the germline V gene. The CDR3 contains 14 residues. This chain's CDR3 is CASSQRQTTTEAFF. The CDR3 DNA follows: TGTGCCAGCAGCCAAAGACAGACAACCACTGAAGCTTTCTTT.

This clone showed up just a few times. The rearrangement uses TRBV27 and TRBJ2-7; TRBD1 matches 7 bases. There are 14 residues in the CDR3. Germline CDR1 and CDR2: MNHEY and SMNVEV (reference sequence). V lost 5 bases, J lost 2 bases, and 6 bases stayed unmatched. The CDR3: CASSPGTVTYEQYF. CDR3 DNA sequence: TGTGCCAGCAGTCCCGGGACAGTTACCTACGAGCAGTACTTC.

V and J are TRBV6-5 and TRBJ1-2; D is ambiguous. Trimming stripped 7 bases from V and 4 bases from J, with 19 bases between. CDR3 length equals 15 residues. Looked up from germline, CDR1 is MNHEY and CDR2 is SVGAGI. For the CDR3, the DNA is TGTGCCAGCACCGATCCCCGACAAGACCTCTATGGCTACACCTTC. It translates to CASTDPRQDLYGYTF.

The chain recombines TRBV7-9 with TRBJ2-1; possibly TRBD2 for D (6 bases). Germline values: CDR1 SEHNR, CDR2 FQNEAQ (reference sequence). The CDR3 has 16 amino acids. V was clipped by 3 bases and J by 8 bases, with 20 bases between them. In nucleotides, the CDR3 is TGTGCCAGCAGCTTTCCCGGGGGAATACCGCTCTATGAGCAGTTCTTC. Translating gives CASSFPGGIPLYEQFF. The full variable domain, in which reference TRBV7-9 and TRBJ2-1 provide the parts outside the CDR3, is DTGVSQNPRHKITKRGQNVTFRCDPISEHNRLYWYRQTLGQGPEFLTYFQNEAQLEKSRLLSDRFSAERPKGSFSTLEIQRTEQGDSAMYLCASSFPGGIPLYEQFFGPGTRLTVL.

This chain connects TRBV30 to TRBJ1-1, with a tentative D call TRBD1 (6 bases). With 3 bases removed from V and 2 bases from J, the gap between germline ends came to 13 bases. Germline values: CDR1 GTSNPN, CDR2 SVGIG (reference sequence). This CDR3 is 14 amino acids long. The CDR3 sequence is CAWRTKGDNTEAFF. The CDR3 bases are TGTGCCTGGAGGACTAAGGGGGATAACACTGAAGCTTTCTTT.

This rearrangement joins TRBV27 to TRBJ1-1; 9 positions agree with TRBD1. This CDR3 has 13 residues. V was pared by 6 bases and J by 5 bases, with 4 bases of the junction left unmatched. The germline V gene encodes CDR1 MNHEY and CDR2 SMNVEV (reference sequence). The CDR3 reads CASSLQGATEAFF. The CDR3 DNA reads TGTGCCAGCAGCTTACAGGGGGCAACTGAAGCTTTCTTT.